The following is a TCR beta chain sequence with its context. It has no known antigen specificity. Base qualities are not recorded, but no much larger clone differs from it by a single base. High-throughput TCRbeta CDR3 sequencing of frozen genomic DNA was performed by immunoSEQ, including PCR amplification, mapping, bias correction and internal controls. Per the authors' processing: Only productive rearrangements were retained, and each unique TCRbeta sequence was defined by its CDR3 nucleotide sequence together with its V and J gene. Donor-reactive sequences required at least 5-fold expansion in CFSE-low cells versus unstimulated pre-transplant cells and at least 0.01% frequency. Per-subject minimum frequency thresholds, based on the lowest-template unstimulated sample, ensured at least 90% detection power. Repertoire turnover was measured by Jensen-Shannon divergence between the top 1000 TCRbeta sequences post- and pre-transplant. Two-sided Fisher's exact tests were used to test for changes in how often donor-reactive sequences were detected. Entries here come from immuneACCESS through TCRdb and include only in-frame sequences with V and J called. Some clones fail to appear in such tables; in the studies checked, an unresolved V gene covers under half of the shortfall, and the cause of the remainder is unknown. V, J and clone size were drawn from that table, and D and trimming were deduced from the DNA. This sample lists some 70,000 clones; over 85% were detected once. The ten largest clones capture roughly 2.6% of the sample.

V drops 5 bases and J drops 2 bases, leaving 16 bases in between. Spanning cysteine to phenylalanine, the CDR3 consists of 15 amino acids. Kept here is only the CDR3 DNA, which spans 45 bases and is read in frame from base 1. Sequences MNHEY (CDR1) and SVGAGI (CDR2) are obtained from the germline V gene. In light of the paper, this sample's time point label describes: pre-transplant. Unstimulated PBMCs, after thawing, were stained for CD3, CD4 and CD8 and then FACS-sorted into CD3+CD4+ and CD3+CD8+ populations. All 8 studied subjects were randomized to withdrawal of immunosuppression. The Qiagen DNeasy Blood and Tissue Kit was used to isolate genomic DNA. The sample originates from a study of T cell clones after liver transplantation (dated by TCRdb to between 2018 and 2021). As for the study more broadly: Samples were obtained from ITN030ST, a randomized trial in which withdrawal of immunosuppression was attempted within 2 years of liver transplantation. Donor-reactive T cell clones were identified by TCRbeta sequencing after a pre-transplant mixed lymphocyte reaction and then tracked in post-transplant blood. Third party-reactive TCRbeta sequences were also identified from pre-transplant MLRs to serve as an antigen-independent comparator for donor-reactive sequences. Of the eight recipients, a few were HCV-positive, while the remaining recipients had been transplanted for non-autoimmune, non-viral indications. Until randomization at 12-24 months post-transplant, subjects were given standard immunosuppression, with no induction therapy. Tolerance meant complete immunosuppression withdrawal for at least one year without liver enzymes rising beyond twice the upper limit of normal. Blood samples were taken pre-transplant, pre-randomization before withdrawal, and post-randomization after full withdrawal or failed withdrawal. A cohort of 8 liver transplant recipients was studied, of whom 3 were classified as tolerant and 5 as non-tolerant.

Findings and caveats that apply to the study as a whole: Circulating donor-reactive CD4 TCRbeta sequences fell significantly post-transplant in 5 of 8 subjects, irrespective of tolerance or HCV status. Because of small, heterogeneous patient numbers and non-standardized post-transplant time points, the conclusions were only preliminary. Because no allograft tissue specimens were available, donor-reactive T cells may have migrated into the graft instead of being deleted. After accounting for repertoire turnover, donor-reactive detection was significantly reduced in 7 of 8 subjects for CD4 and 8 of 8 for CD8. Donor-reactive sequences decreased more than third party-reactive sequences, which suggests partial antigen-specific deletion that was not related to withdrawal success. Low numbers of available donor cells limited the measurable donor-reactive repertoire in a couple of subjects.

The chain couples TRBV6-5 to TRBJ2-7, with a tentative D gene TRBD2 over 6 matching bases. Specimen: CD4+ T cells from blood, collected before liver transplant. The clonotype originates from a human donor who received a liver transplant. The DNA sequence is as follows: TGTGCCAGCAGTCCTTTGAAGGACTACACCTACGAGCAGTACTTC. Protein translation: CASSPLKDYTYEQYF.